This T cell receptor (beta chain) was identified during a study of shared clonotypes between healthy human individuals. Study-level findings and limits: Rarefaction demonstrated incomplete sorted-subset sequencing despite large depth.

Naive CD8 cells comprised CD45RO-negative, CCR7-positively selected cells, excluding terminally differentiated effector memory CD45RA+ cells. With regard to this clone: Antigen unknown.

It was 200 to 250 ng DNA, about 30,000 T cell genomes, that sorted-subset replicate PCRs used. In the authors' methods: Quality scores were absent from the junction-only immunoSEQ sequences, so filtering differed. The assay was immunoSEQ multiplex PCR, and TCRdb's table has in-frame clones only and misses some. V, J and clone size are taken as reported in that table, and D and trimming were inferred from the DNA itself. Counted here are about 2.1 million clones, roughly 91% occurring once; the ten biggest clones make up 1.7%. Trimming shortened V by 6 bases and J by 4 bases, and 11 bases separated the two germline ends. The length of the CDR3 is 13 residues. Germline loops: CDR1 LNHNV, CDR2 YYDKDF (reference sequence).

J is TRBJ2-3 and V is TRBV15; no clear D gene. This receptor was taken from a man younger than 30 in good health. Some clones in this sample may be carry-over from other donors' samples. The sample taken for sequencing was naive CD8+ T cells from PBMCs. The CDR3 coding sequence is TGTGCCACCAGGGCCAGAGTTTCAGATACGCAGTATTTT. This encodes CATRARVSDTQYF.